The clone carrying this TCR beta chain was counted many times. Its cognate antigen is unknown. The data derive from a study of T cell repertoires in cytomegalovirus infection. Background on the study: Carrying CMV and the relevant HLA type showed in public TCR beta signatures.

Study findings and constraints: There were HLA-C-restricted CMV-specific TCR beta clonotypes dominating the ex vivo response. Accumulated public TCR beta family frequency recognized individuals carrying CMV together with the relevant HLA.

TCRdb redid the calling of the reads with MiXCR, one entry per CDR3 protein. The sample lists about 490,000 distinct CDR3 sequences, roughly 12% occurring once. The CDR3 extends over 14 amino acids. V was pared by 4 bases and J by 3 bases, with 2 bases of the junction left unmatched. Germline V gives CDR1 SEHNR, CDR2 FQNEAQ (reference sequence). Sequenced input: PBMCs. The source is a human donor in good health (CMV status not recorded). Some clones in this sample may be carry-over from other donors' samples. The chain joins TRBV7-9 to TRBJ2-2; 7 bases fit TRBD1. DNA for the CDR3: TGTGCCAGCAGCTCCGGGACAGACACCGGGGAGCTGTTTTTT. Its translation is CASSSGTDTGELFF.